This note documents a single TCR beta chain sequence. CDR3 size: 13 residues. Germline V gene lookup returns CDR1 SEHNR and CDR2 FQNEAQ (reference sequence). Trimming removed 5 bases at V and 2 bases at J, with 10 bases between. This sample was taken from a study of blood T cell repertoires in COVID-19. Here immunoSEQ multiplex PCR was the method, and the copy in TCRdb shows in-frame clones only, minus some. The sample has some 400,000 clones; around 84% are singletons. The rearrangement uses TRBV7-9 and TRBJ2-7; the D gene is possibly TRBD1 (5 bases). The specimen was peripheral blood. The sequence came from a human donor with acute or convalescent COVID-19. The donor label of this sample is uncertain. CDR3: CASSPTGPYEQYF. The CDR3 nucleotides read TGTGCCAGCAGCCCCACAGGACCCTACGAGCAGTACTTC.